This TCR beta chain was identified during a study of blood T cell repertoires in COVID-19. Across the study: Samples of COVID-19 (acute and convalescent) were obtained from the United States, Italy and Spain. T cells, B-cell-depleted T cells, or PBMCs supplied cDNA or gDNA.

Some clones are missing from TCRdb's copy, which holds only in-frame ones; the method was immunoSEQ multiplex PCR. This sample carries a few hundred thousand clones, roughly 84% of them seen once, and the ten largest clones take roughly 8.6%. Germline lookup yields CDR1 SGHTA and CDR2 FQGNSA. This CDR3 region has 16 residues. V lost 3 bases to trimming and J lost 0 bases, with 12 bases between them. This clone has a single count. The clonotype originates from a human donor in a cohort sampled during active COVID-19. The specimen sequenced was peripheral blood. This chain uses TRBV7-2 with TRBJ2-4; possibly TRBD2 for D (6 bases). The CDR3 sequence is CASSFSGSEAKNIQYF. The CDR3 DNA sequence: TGTGCCAGCAGCTTTAGCGGCTCAGAAGCCAAAAACATTCAGTACTTC.